This TCR beta chain was identified in a study of spatial heterogeneity in lung cancer. Across the whole study: Sequences of the beta chain were consistently detected in greater numbers than alpha-chain sequences.

TCRdb re-called the 5' RACE reads through MiXCR, storing one row per CDR3 protein. Of around 1,500 distinct CDR3 sequences detected, less than 20% appear once; the ten largest clones hold 12% to 15%. There are 15 residues in the CDR3. Germline loops: CDR1 SGDLS, CDR2 YYNGEE. Trimming took 0 bases from V and 4 from J, leaving 10 bases between them. Overall study results and limits: It was found that expanded intratumoral alpha and beta TCR counts tracked tumor mutation counts.

The time point denotes: sample taken at primary tumor resection. For this clonotype: Its antigen remains unidentified. The library was built for alpha chains, so this beta chain is an off-target read and its size means little.

The sequencing used lung tumor tissue, collected at surgery. This sequence originates from a male donor with early-stage non-small cell lung cancer. The chain employs TRBV9 and TRBJ1-4, with D maybe TRBD1 (6 bases). The CDR3 is CASSVAGQFNEKLFF. The CDR3 nucleotides are TGTGCCAGCAGCGTAGCTGGACAGTTTAATGAAAAACTGTTTTTT.